The 27 T cell receptor beta chains reported below all come from one sample, sequenced in a study of human T cells and chemical hapten exposure. Time point specified: patch test 1, 2 weeks after DPC sensitization. The sample's treatment: therapeutic diphenylcyclopropenone sensitization with weekly scalp DPC. Via MiXCR, TCRdb re-called the RACE reads, giving one row per CDR3 protein. The sample includes 350,000 or so distinct CDR3 sequences, 6% to 8.5% of them seen just once. The specimen was whole blood, collected in connection with sensitization to the hapten diphenylcyclopropenone (DPC). Receptor source: a woman between 18 and 29 years old with alopecia areata. Some clones in this sample may be carry-over from other donors' samples.

V and J are TRBV7-2 and TRBJ2-2; D possibly corresponds to TRBD2 (5 bases). The germline gives CDR1 SGHTA, CDR2 FQGNSA. This CDR3 is built from 15 residues. Trimming took 4 bases from V and 2 from J, leaving 11 bases between them. Here the CDR3 DNA reads TGTGCCAGCAGCTACCGGGATCCCAACACCGGGGAGCTGTTTTTT. Encoded protein: CASSYRDPNTGELFF.

This clonotype was seen ten or more times. V usage is TRBV9 and J usage is TRBJ1-1, with 8 bases aligning to TRBD1. Germline CDR1 SGDLS, CDR2 YYNGEE. The CDR3 is 16 amino acids. V was clipped by 1 base and J by 3 bases; unmatched bases: 8. CDR3 DNA sequence: TGTGCCAGCAGCGTATCTTCAGGACAGGGCTACACTGAAGCTTTCTTT. It is translated as CASSVSSGQGYTEAFF.

This clonotype was detected ten times or more. CDR3 sequence (DNA): TGTGCCAGCAGTCCAGAGCCTCCGGGACAGGGGGCGCGACTTAAAAACATTCAGTACTTC. Translated: CASSPEPPGQGARLKNIQYF. The V and J genes are TRBV12-3 or TRBV12-4 and TRBJ2-4, with 12 positions matching TRBD1. The J segment lost 4 bases and the V segment lost 5 bases, leaving 18 bases of the junction unmatched. The CDR3 covers 20 residues.

This clonotype was counted between two and nine times. This chain links TRBV5-1 with TRBJ2-5; no clear D gene. This CDR3 has 14 residues. V was pared by 1 base and J by 5 bases, with 12 bases between. Germline CDR1 and CDR2: SGHRS and YFSETQ. The CDR3 loop is CASSLRRPRETQYF. CDR3 DNA sequence: TGCGCCAGCAGCTTGCGTAGACCCCGGGAGACCCAGTACTTC.

The chain recombines TRBV25-1 with TRBJ1-1; D possibly corresponds to TRBD1 (6 bases). Trimming left V 7 bases short and J 5 bases short, with 11 bases between. Germline-derived CDR1 and CDR2 are MGHDK and SYGVNS. The CDR3 has 12 residues. In nucleotides, the CDR3 is TGTGCCAGCAAGACAGGAGGTACTGAAGCTTTCTTT. It specifies CASKTGGTEAFF.

J is TRBJ2-7 and V is TRBV4-2; D uncertain. This CDR3 spans 13 amino acids. Trimming pared 4 bases from V and 3 bases from J, leaving 10 bases between. Germline CDR1 reads LGHNA; CDR2 reads YNFKEQ. The CDR3 spells CASSPPTHYEQYF. Written as DNA, the CDR3 is TGTGCCAGCAGCCCCCCCACACACTACGAGCAGTACTTC.

This clonotype was found many times. A junction boundary mismatches the germline segment, possibly from a read error. The rearrangement links TRBV5-1 to TRBJ1-1; TRBD1 matches at 9 bases. Germline loops: CDR1 SGHRS, CDR2 YFSETQ. The CDR3 is 14 residues long. The CDR3 loop is CASSLQGAGTEAFF. The CDR3 bases are TGTGCCAGCAGCCTACAGGGGGCAGGCACTGAAGCTTTCTTT.

V is TRBV4-3 and J is TRBJ2-3; the match to TRBD1 covers 11 bases. V dropped 3 bases and J dropped 4; count of bases not matched to a gene: 15. This CDR3 contains 19 residues. Germline-derived CDR1 and CDR2 are LGHNA and YSLEER. CDR3: CASSHSMGAGQGDADTQYF. As DNA, the CDR3 is TGCGCCAGCAGCCACTCGATGGGGGCGGGACAGGGGGATGCAGATACGCAGTATTTT.

This chain joins TRBV2 and TRBJ1-1, with 7 bases that match TRBD1. After removal of 7 bases from V and 9 bases from J, the junction contained 5 bases not matched to a gene. The germline V gene encodes CDR1 SNHLY and CDR2 FYNNEI. The length of the CDR3 is 11 residues. As DNA, the CDR3 is TGTGCCAGCACCCAGGGGGTTAAAGCTTTCTTT. Translation gives CASTQGVKAFF.

Only a few counts were recorded for this clonotype. The chain has TRBV5-1 and TRBJ2-3, with D perhaps given as TRBD1 or TRBD2 (5 bases each). This CDR3 region has 16 residues. The V gene's germline CDR1 is SGHRS and CDR2 YFSETQ. Trimming left V 0 bases short and J 6 bases short, with 17 bases between. This CDR3 is CASSLVGAGQRDTQYF. The CDR3 bases are TGCGCCAGCAGCTTGGTAGGGGCGGGCCAGAGGGATACGCAGTATTTT.

The V and J genes are TRBV7-2 and TRBJ2-5; D is unclear. Trimming took off 2 bases at V and 1 base at J, with 14 bases between the two ends. Germline values: CDR1 SGHTA, CDR2 FQGNSA. The CDR3 has 16 amino acids. CDR3 amino acids: CASSLNWHSRQETQYF. For the CDR3, the DNA is TGTGCCAGCAGCTTAAATTGGCACAGCCGCCAAGAGACCCAGTACTTC.

The chain is built from TRBV2 and TRBJ1-2; D may be TRBD1 (6 bases). V gave up 3 bases and J gave up 8 bases, with 10 bases separating them. Germline lookup yields CDR1 SNHLY and CDR2 FYNNEI. The CDR3 length is 12 residues. CDR3 residues: CASSEGGPGYTF. Written as DNA, the CDR3 is TGTGCCAGCAGTGAGGGGGGGCCCGGCTACACCTTC.

The chain carries TRBV12-3 or TRBV12-4 and TRBJ1-4, with D hard to call. This CDR3 is 14 amino acids long. The germline V and J ends were trimmed by 6 bases and 7 bases, with 15 bases remaining between them. CDR3 nucleotide sequence: TGTGCCAGCAGCCCACTAGGATGGAGTGAAAAACTGTTTTTT. Its translation: CASSPLGWSEKLFF.

This clonotype has more than one count but fewer than ten. The chain employs TRBV7-8 and TRBJ2-3, with D unresolved. CDR3 length: 14 amino acids. CDR1 SGHVS and CDR2 FQNEAQ come from the germline V gene. V was clipped by 1 base and J by 4 bases, with 9 bases between them. CDR3 residues: CASSLEFSSDTQYF. DNA for the CDR3: TGTGCCAGCAGCTTAGAGTTCTCTTCAGATACGCAGTATTTT.

This clonotype came up many times. V usage is TRBV7-9 and J usage is TRBJ1-1, with D possibly matching TRBD1 (6 bases). V lost 6 bases, J lost 4 bases, and 18 bases lay in between. The V gene's germline CDR1 is SEHNR and CDR2 FQNEAQ (reference sequence). The CDR3 is made up of 15 amino acids. The CDR3 loop reads CASRPLTGPVTEAFF. As DNA, the CDR3 is TGTGCCAGCAGACCTCTGACAGGCCCGGTCACTGAAGCTTTCTTT.

This clonotype was detected a few times. This chain uses TRBV29-1 with TRBJ2-5, with 8 bases that match TRBD2. The V gene's germline CDR1 is SQVTM and CDR2 ANQGSEA. The CDR3 length is 12 residues. CDR3 bases: TGCAGTGTAGCGGGATCGACTGAGACCCAGTACTTC. It is translated as CSVAGSTETQYF.

By proportion, this clonotype is medium-sized. The chain employs TRBV27 and TRBJ1-1, with D unresolved. This CDR3 contains 13 residues. Germline loops: CDR1 MNHEY, CDR2 SMNVEV (reference sequence). V lost 4 bases, J lost 1 base, and 7 bases lay in between. The CDR3 DNA follows: TGTGCCAGCAGTTGGGTCCCGAACACTGAAGCTTTCTTT. As protein: CASSWVPNTEAFF.

In its sample, this clonotype was seen many times. The DNA for the CDR3 is TGTGCCAGCAGTTACTACAGGGGCTCAAACACTGAAGCTTTCTTT. Amino acid sequence: CASSYYRGSNTEAFF. V usage is TRBV6-5 and J usage is TRBJ1-1; 7 bases are shared with TRBD1. CDR1 is MNHEY, CDR2 SVGAGI, per germline. This CDR3 contains 15 residues. Germline trimming cut 1 base from V and 2 bases from J; bases unmatched to any gene: 4.

The V gene is TRBV20-1, the J gene TRBJ2-7, with a weak D call TRBD2 (6 bases). Germline CDR1 reads DFQATT; CDR2 reads SNEGSKA (reference sequence). The CDR3 loop spans 14 amino acids. The V end lost 6 bases, the J end lost 0 bases, and 15 bases lay between the germline ends. The CDR3 DNA is TGCAGTGCCCCTACGGAGGGGAGCTCCTACGAGCAGTACTTC. This sequence encodes CSAPTEGSSYEQYF.

This clonotype came up a few times. The J gene is TRBJ2-5, the V gene TRBV7-2; D perhaps matches TRBD1 (5 bases). Per germline, CDR1 SGHTA and CDR2 FQGNSA. The CDR3 sequence is 13 residues long. Trimming shortened V by 5 bases and J by 12 bases, and 19 bases separated the two germline ends. DNA of the CDR3: TGTGCCAGCAGCCCCTCTCGCCAGGGCCTCGAGTACTTC. Translation gives CASSPSRQGLEYF.

CDR3 residues: CATSYTGTYGYTF. DNA for the CDR3: TGTGCCACCAGTTACACAGGGACTTATGGCTACACCTTC. The rearrangement joins TRBV24-1 to TRBJ1-2; TRBD1 might be the D (6 bases). With 6 bases removed from V and 5 bases from J, the gap between germline ends came to 12 bases. CDR1 is KGHDR, CDR2 SFDVKD, per germline. The CDR3 contains 13 residues.

The V call is TRBV19, the J call TRBJ1-2; 8 nucleotides align to TRBD1. The CDR3 runs 15 residues. J lost 2 bases, V lost 8 bases, and 10 bases had no gene match. The germline V gene encodes CDR1 LNHDA and CDR2 SQIVND (reference sequence). The CDR3 spells CASSPRGRTNYGYTF. In nucleotides, the CDR3 is TGTGCCAGTTCACCCAGGGGGCGAACAAACTATGGCTACACCTTC.

This clonotype occurred a few times. The chain carries TRBV29-1 and TRBJ1-1, with unresolved D. CDR1 and CDR2 (germline): SQVTM, ANQGSEA. V was pared by 4 bases and J by 0 bases, with 9 bases between. The CDR3 loop spans 13 amino acids. CDR3 coding DNA: TGCAGCGTTGGCGTCTCTCTGAACACTGAAGCTTTCTTT. Translated, it gives CSVGVSLNTEAFF.

This clonotype has more than one count but fewer than ten. CDR3 region: CASSSDSILRHEQFF. In nucleotides, the CDR3 is TGTGCCAGCAGTTCAGACTCAATCCTTAGGCATGAGCAGTTCTTC. The J gene is TRBJ2-1, the V gene TRBV6-2 or TRBV6-3; D is ambiguous. Trimming removed 4 bases at V and 8 bases at J, with 18 bases between. The germline gives CDR1 MNHEY, CDR2 SVGEGT. The CDR3 covers 15 residues.

The sample holds one count of this clonotype. This sequence joins TRBV3-1 and TRBJ2-3; 10 positions agree with TRBD1. Germline CDR1 and CDR2: LGHDT and YNNKEL (reference sequence). This CDR3 spans 16 amino acids. V lost 1 base and J lost 4; bases outside the gene matches: 5. In DNA, the CDR3 is TGTGCCAGCAGCCAAGCGACAGGGGGCGGGGCAGATACGCAGTATTTT. It translates to CASSQATGGGADTQYF.

This clonotype has a count of ten or more. Here the CDR3 reads CASSYSISTQYF. In nucleotides, the CDR3 is TGTGCCAGCAGTTACTCGATTTCTACGCAGTATTTT. V and J are TRBV6-2 or TRBV6-3 and TRBJ2-3; D is unclear. Germline V gives CDR1 MNHEY, CDR2 SVGEGT. CDR3 size: 12 residues. The V gene lost 0 bases and the J gene lost 8 bases, with 6 bases spanning the gap.

This clonotype occurred many times. The V and J genes are TRBV29-1 and TRBJ1-1; D call uncertain. Per germline, CDR1 SQVTM and CDR2 ANQGSEA. The CDR3 totals 12 residues. V was clipped by 4 bases and J by 0 bases, with 6 bases between them. The CDR3 loop reads CSVASVNTEAFF. The DNA of the CDR3 is TGCAGCGTTGCGTCAGTGAACACTGAAGCTTTCTTT.